This TCR beta chain emerged from a study of cytomegalovirus exposure and HLA in healthy donors. In the study overall: There were tens of millions of unique TCRs (from HLA-typed donors) in an early data release.

It was healthy bone marrow donors who served as donors. Germline assignment: CDR1 ENHRY and CDR2 SYGVKD. The V and J ends lost 4 bases and 2 bases respectively, with 8 bases between them. The CDR3 totals 13 residues. A multiplex PCR was run with 60 Vbeta primers and 13 Jbeta primers. Clones were read by immunoSEQ multiplex PCR, and TCRdb kept only the in-frame ones, dropping some. The repertoire table contains about 60,000 clones. The receptor comes from a boy younger than 18 in good health and CMV-seronegative. Sequenced input: PBMCs. This sequence joins TRBV10-3 and TRBJ1-1; D unresolved. CDR3 residues: CAISAGVNTEAFF. CDR3 DNA: TGTGCCATCAGTGCGGGTGTTAACACTGAAGCTTTCTTT.